These T cell receptor beta chains were read from a single sample in a study of blood T cell repertoires in COVID-19. TCRdb's table, derived via immunoSEQ multiplex PCR, lists solely in-frame clones and lacks some. Among fewer than 200,000 clones listed, more than 75% were seen once. Specimen: peripheral blood. The origin of the receptors is a middle-aged man with active or convalescent COVID-19. Each CDR3 is given with its conserved first and last residue. The D gene is left open where the match is weak. Where a row states a size, it is once, few, many or the class of an expanded clone; other rows omit it.

D	length	J	V	size	DNA	CDR3
.	14	TRBJ1-2	TRBV29-1	.	TGCAGCGTTGTACCTCGACTGGCTAACTATGGCTACACCTTC	CSVVPRLANYGYTF
TRBD1	15	TRBJ2-3	TRBV28	.	TGTGCCAGCAGCCCCGGGACAGTTGGGGCAGATACGCAGTATTTT	CASSPGTVGADTQYF
.	15	TRBJ1-3	TRBV7-9	once	TGTGCCAGCAGCTCCGAAGTCCCCACGGGGAACACCATATATTTT	CASSSEVPTGNTIYF
.	13	TRBJ1-1	TRBV28	.	TGTGCCAGCGTCGGGGTAATGGACACTGAAGCTTTCTTT	CASVGVMDTEAFF
.	12	TRBJ1-4	TRBV29-1	.	TGCAGCGTTAGGCAGGGGACTGAAAAACTGTTTTTT	CSVRQGTEKLFF
.	15	TRBJ1-5	TRBV19	few	TGTGCCAGTAGCCGTACAGGGATCGGCAATCAGCCCCAGCATTTT	CASSRTGIGNQPQHF
TRBD2	16	TRBJ2-1	TRBV6-6	.	TGTGCCAGCAGTTACTCTGAGTCTAGCGGGGCCTATGAGCAGTTCTTC	CASSYSESSGAYEQFF
TRBD2	17	TRBJ2-7	TRBV19	once	TGTGCCAGTAGTATTCGACTAGCGGGAGCAGTCTCCTACGAGCAGTACTTC	CASSIRLAGAVSYEQYF
.	10	TRBJ1-2	TRBV19	few	TGTGCCAGTAGTAGCGGTGGCTACACCTTC	CASSSGGYTF
.	13	TRBJ1-2	TRBV12-3/TRBV12-4	.	TGTGCCAGCAGTGACGACAGTTTCTATGGCTACACCTTC	CASSDDSFYGYTF
.	14	TRBJ2-2	TRBV5-4	.	TGTGCCAGCAGCTTTCGGGGAAACACCGGGGAGCTGTTTTTT	CASSFRGNTGELFF
.	13	TRBJ1-1	TRBV5-6	.	TGTGCCAGCAGCCTCCCGGGTTACAGGAGAGCTTTCTTT	CASSLPGYRRAFF
TRBD1	14	TRBJ1-5	TRBV6-1	.	TGTGCCAGCAGTGAAGGACAGGGGAGTCAGCCCCAGCATTTT	CASSEGQGSQPQHF
TRBD2	14	TRBJ2-7	TRBV2	.	TGTGCCAGCAGGGTTAGCGGGGGGGCCGACGAGCAGTACTTC	CASRVSGGADEQYF
TRBD1	15	TRBJ1-1	TRBV4-1	.	TGCGCCAGCAGCCCCGGACAGGGGGCAAACACTGAAGCTTTCTTT	CASSPGQGANTEAFF
.	16	TRBJ1-2	TRBV28	.	TGTGCCAGCAGCTCGGGCCGGGGAAAGGACCCCTATGGCTACACCTTC	CASSSGRGKDPYGYTF
TRBD2	15	TRBJ2-7	TRBV7-3	.	TGTGCCAGCAGTCAAACTAGCGGGGGGACCTACGAGCAGTACTTC	CASSQTSGGTYEQYF
.	14	TRBJ1-6	TRBV27	.	TGTGCCAGCAGGGAGGGGGGGGGTAATTCACCCCTCCACTTT	CASREGGGNSPLHF
TRBD2	15	TRBJ2-3	TRBV7-2	.	TGTGCCAGCAGCTCATTAGCGGGGGGCACAGATACGCAGTATTTT	CASSSLAGGTDTQYF
TRBD1	15	TRBJ2-7	TRBV27	once	TGTGCCAGCAGTACACGGACAGGGGTGGCCTACGAGCAGTACTTC	CASSTRTGVAYEQYF
TRBD2	13	TRBJ2-7	TRBV28	.	TGTGCCAGCAGGACTAGCGGGGCCTACGAGCAGTACTTC	CASRTSGAYEQYF
.	14	TRBJ2-5	TRBV9	.	TGTGCCAGCAGCTTGACAGAACTTCAAGAGACCCAGTACTTC	CASSLTELQETQYF
.	14	TRBJ2-5	TRBV5-1	.	TGCGCCAGCAGCCGACTCATGTCCGGAGAGACCCAGTACTTC	CASSRLMSGETQYF
TRBD2	17	TRBJ2-5	TRBV3-1/TRBV3-2	once	TGTGCCAGCAGCCAGGAGAGCGGACTAGCGGGGGGTGAGACCCAGTACTTC	CASSQESGLAGGETQYF
.	16	TRBJ2-3	TRBV11-2	.	TGTGCCAGCAGCTTTCGACAAGGGGGTCTCACAGATACGCAGTATTTT	CASSFRQGGLTDTQYF
TRBD2	11	TRBJ2-3	TRBV2	.	TGTGCCGGCGGGGGGGGAGATACGCAGTATTTT	CAGGGGDTQYF
.	14	TRBJ2-2	TRBV27	.	TGTGCCAGCAAGCCCCTAACAGGACCCGGGGAGCTGTTTTTT	CASKPLTGPGELFF
TRBD1	14	TRBJ2-3	TRBV2	.	TGTGCCAGCAGCCGACAGGGGGCCTCAGATACGCAGTATTTT	CASSRQGASDTQYF
.	16	TRBJ1-1	TRBV4-1	.	TGCGCCAGCAGCCTCTATCACAGGGTTGCGGGCACTGAAGCTTTCTTT	CASSLYHRVAGTEAFF
.	12	TRBJ2-5	TRBV19	.	TGTGCCAGTAGTAGCCTCGGGGAGACCCAGTACTTC	CASSSLGETQYF
.	15	TRBJ2-3	TRBV9	.	TGTGCCAGCAGCGTAGGGGGCTATCCCACAGATACGCAGTATTTT	CASSVGGYPTDTQYF
.	10	TRBJ2-5	TRBV14	.	TGTGCCAGCAATCAGGGGACCCAGTACTTC	CASNQGTQYF
.	16	TRBJ2-3	TRBV7-2	.	TGTGCCAGCAGCTTAGCGTCCGGCGGGACCACAGATACGCAGTATTTT	CASSLASGGTTDTQYF
.	13	TRBJ1-2	TRBV10-3	.	TGTGCCATCAGTGAGGACAGCAACTATGGCTACACCTTC	CAISEDSNYGYTF
.	15	TRBJ2-5	TRBV2	.	TGTGCCAGCAGTGAAAACGCGGGGTTGAGAGAGACCCAGTACTTC	CASSENAGLRETQYF
TRBD1	15	TRBJ1-3	TRBV2	.	TGTGCCAGCAGTGACCAGGGGGCAGGTGGAAACACCATATATTTT	CASSDQGAGGNTIYF
.	13	TRBJ1-6	TRBV10-3	.	TGTGCCATCAGAACAGGTGGGGATTCACCCCTCCACTTT	CAIRTGGDSPLHF
.	13	TRBJ2-7	TRBV14	.	TGTGCCAGCAGCCAGTCTCGGGGGAGGGAGCAGTACTTC	CASSQSRGREQYF
TRBD1	17	TRBJ2-4	TRBV11-3	.	TGTGCCAGCAGCAAACAGGTTGCAGGGGGAGCCAAAAACATTCAGTACTTC	CASSKQVAGGAKNIQYF
.	14	TRBJ1-5	TRBV27	once	TGTGCCAGCAGTTTGTCGGCAGGGCTGTGGCCCCAGCATTTT	CASSLSAGLWPQHF
.	15	TRBJ2-7	TRBV15	once	TGTGCCACCAGCACCAGAACGGGATCCTCCTACGAGCAGTACTTC	CATSTRTGSSYEQYF
TRBD1	17	TRBJ2-7	TRBV3-1/TRBV3-2	once	TGTGCCAGCAGCCAAGAGAGGGGTACCCACAGGGGATCAGAGCAGTACTTC	CASSQERGTHRGSEQYF
.	12	TRBJ2-2	TRBV9	.	TGTGCCAGCAGCGCGGGGACCGGGGAGCTGTTTTTT	CASSAGTGELFF
.	11	TRBJ1-3	TRBV28	.	TGTGCCAGCAGATCGGACTTCACCATATATTTT	CASRSDFTIYF
TRBD1	15	TRBJ1-5	TRBV18	many	TGTGCCAGCTCACGACAGGGGGCGGGGGATCAGCCCCAGCATTTT	CASSRQGAGDQPQHF
TRBD1	15	TRBJ1-1	TRBV15	.	TGTGCCACCAGCCTTCTTGGACAGGGAAGGACTGAAGCTTTCTTT	CATSLLGQGRTEAFF
.	12	TRBJ1-5	TRBV3-1/TRBV3-2	.	TGTGCCAGCAGCCAGTACAATCAGCCCCAGCATTTT	CASSQYNQPQHF
TRBD1	14	TRBJ1-2	TRBV28	.	TGTGCCAGCAGTTTATTGGGGACAGACTATGGCTACACCTTC	CASSLLGTDYGYTF
TRBD1	16	TRBJ2-6	TRBV10-2	.	TGCGCCAGCAGTGAGGCGACAGGGGACGGGGCCAACGTCCTGACTTTC	CASSEATGDGANVLTF
.	13	TRBJ2-5	TRBV5-4	.	TGTGCCAGCAGCACCAACAGGGAAGAGACCCAGTACTTC	CASSTNREETQYF
.	14	TRBJ1-3	TRBV29-1	few	TGCAGCGTTGAGCGGCCGAACTCTGGAAACACCATATATTTT	CSVERPNSGNTIYF
TRBD1	15	TRBJ1-1	TRBV30	.	TGTGCCTGGAGCCCTAATACAGGGGTGAACACTGAAGCTTTCTTT	CAWSPNTGVNTEAFF
.	12	TRBJ2-7	TRBV7-2	.	TGTGCCAGCAGCTCCCCCCCTACCGAGCAGTACTTC	CASSSPPTEQYF
.	15	TRBJ2-1	TRBV19	.	TGTGCCAGTAGTTTCAGCGGGTTGTCCTACAATGAGCAGTTCTTC	CASSFSGLSYNEQFF
TRBD2	14	TRBJ2-5	TRBV15	.	TGTGCCACCAAACCGGGACTAGCGGAAGAGACCCAGTACTTC	CATKPGLAEETQYF